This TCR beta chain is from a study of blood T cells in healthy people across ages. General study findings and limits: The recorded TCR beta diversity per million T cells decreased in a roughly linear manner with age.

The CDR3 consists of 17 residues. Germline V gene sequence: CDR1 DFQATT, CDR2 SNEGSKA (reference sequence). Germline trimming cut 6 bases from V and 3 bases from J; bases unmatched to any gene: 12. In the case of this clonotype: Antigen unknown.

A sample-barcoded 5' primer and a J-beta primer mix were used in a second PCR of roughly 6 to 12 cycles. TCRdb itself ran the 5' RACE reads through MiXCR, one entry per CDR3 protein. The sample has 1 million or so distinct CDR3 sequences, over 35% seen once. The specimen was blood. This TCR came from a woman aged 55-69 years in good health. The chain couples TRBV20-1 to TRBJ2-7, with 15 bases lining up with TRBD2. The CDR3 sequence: CSASPGTSGRSFYEQYF. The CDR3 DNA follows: TGCAGTGCGAGTCCCGGGACTAGCGGGAGGAGTTTCTACGAGCAGTACTTC.